This T cell receptor (beta chain) was recorded in a study of cytomegalovirus exposure and HLA in healthy donors. Turning to this clone: Its antigen is unidentified.

PCR employed 60 Vbeta and 13 Jbeta primers. The repertoire was sequenced with immunoSEQ multiplex PCR; TCRdb's copy has only in-frame clones and lacks some. Of about 130,000 clones listed, 79% were seen once; the top ten hold around 7%. Donors were ostensibly healthy at sampling, although undocumented immune exposures were probable. The length of the CDR3 is 15 residues. Trimming at V came to 1 base and at J to 4 bases, leaving 5 bases not matched to a gene. From germline, CDR1 is LGHNT and CDR2 FRNRAP. Study-level points and caveats: Under in vitro conditions, three CMV-associated chains were confirmed as specific for CMV antigens. Owing to their indistinguishability, certain V segments, notably TRBV6-2 and TRBV6-3, were excluded.

J is TRBJ1-2 and V is TRBV12-5; TRBD1 matches 8 bases. The material sequenced was PBMCs. This sequence was found in a man aged 40-49 years in good health and CMV-seropositive. The chain's CDR3 is CASGLATDRAYGYTF. The DNA of the CDR3 is TGTGCTAGTGGTTTGGCCACGGACAGGGCCTATGGCTACACCTTC.